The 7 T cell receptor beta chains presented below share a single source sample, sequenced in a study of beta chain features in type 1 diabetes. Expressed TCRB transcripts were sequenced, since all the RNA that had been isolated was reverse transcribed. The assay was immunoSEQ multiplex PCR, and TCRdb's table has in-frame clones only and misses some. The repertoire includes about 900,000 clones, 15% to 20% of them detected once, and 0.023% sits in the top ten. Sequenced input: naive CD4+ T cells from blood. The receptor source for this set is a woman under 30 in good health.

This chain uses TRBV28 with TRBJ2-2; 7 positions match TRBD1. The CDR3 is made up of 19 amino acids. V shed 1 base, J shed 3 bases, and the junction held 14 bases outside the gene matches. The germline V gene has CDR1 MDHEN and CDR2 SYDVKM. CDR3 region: CASSLFRLQGKRDTGELFF. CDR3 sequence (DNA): TGTGCCAGCAGTTTATTTAGGCTACAGGGGAAGAGGGACACCGGGGAGCTGTTTTTT.

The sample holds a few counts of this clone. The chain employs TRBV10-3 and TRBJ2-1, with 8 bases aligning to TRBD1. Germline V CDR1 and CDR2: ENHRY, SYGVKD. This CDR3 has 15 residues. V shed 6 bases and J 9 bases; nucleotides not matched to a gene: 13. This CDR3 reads CAIRSQGELFTEQFF. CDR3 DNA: TGTGCCATCAGATCACAGGGGGAGTTGTTTACTGAGCAGTTCTTC.

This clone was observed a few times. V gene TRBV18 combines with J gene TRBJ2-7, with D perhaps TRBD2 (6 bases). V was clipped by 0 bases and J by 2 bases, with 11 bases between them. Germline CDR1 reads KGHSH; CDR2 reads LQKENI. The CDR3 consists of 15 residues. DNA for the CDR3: TGTGCCAGCTCACCACCGAGCGGGTCTACCTACGAGCAGTACTTC. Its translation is CASSPPSGSTYEQYF.

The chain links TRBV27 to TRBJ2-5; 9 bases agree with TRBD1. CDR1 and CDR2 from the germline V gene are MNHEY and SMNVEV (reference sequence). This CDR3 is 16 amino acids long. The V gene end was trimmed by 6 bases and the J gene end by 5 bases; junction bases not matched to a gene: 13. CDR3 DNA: TGTGCCAGCAGAAAGAAACCCAGGGGGACAGGGGAGACCCAGTACTTC. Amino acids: CASRKKPRGTGETQYF.

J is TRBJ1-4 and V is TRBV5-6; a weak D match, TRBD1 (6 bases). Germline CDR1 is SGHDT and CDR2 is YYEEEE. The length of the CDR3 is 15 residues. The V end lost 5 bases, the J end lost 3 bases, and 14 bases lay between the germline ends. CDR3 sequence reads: CASSETGRANEKLFF. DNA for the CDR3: TGTGCCAGCAGTGAAACAGGGAGAGCTAATGAAAAACTGTTTTTT. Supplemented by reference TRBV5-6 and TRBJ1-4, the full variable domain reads DAGVTQSPTHLIKTRGQQVTLRCSPKSGHDTVSWYQQALGQGPQFIFQYYEEEERQRGNFPDRFSGHQFPNYSSELNVNALLLGDSALYLCASSETGRANEKLFFGSGTQLSVL.

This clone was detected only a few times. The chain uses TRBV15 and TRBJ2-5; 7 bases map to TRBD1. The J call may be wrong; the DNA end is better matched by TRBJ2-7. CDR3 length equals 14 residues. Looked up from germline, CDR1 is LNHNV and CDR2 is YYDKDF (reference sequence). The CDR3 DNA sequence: TGTGCCACCAGCAGCGTCAACAGGGGCTACGAGCAGTACTTC. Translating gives CATSSVNRGYEQYF.

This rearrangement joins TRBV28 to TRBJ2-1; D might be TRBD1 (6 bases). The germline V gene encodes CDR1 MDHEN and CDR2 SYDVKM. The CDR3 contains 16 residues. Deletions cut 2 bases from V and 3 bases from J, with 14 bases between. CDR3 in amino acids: CASSLERTAIYNEQFF. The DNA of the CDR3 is TGTGCCAGCAGTTTAGAACGGACAGCTATCTACAATGAGCAGTTCTTC.